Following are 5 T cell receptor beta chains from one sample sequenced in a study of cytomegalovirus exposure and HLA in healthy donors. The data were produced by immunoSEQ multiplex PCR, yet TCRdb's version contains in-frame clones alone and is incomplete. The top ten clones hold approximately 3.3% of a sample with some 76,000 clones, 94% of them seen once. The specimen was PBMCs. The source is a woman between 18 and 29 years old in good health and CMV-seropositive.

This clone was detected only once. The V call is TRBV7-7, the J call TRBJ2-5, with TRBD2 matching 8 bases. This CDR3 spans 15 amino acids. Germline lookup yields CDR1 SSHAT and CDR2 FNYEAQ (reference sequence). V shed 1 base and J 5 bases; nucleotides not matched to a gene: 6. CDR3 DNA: TGTGCCAGCAGCTTAGTAGCCGGGGGGGTGGAGACCCAGTACTTC. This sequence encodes CASSLVAGGVETQYF.

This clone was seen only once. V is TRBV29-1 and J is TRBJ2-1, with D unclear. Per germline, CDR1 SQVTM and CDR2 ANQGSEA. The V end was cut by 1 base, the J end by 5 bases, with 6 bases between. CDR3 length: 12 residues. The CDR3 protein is CSVEVRDNEQFF. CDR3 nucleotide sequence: TGCAGCGTTGAAGTTCGGGACAATGAGCAGTTCTTC.

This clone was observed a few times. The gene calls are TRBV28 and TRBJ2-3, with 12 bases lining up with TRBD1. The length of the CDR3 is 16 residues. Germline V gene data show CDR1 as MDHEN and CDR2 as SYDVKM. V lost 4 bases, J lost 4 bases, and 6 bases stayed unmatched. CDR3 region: CASSSLGTGGADTQYF. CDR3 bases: TGTGCCAGCAGTTCCCTAGGGACAGGGGGCGCAGATACGCAGTATTTT.

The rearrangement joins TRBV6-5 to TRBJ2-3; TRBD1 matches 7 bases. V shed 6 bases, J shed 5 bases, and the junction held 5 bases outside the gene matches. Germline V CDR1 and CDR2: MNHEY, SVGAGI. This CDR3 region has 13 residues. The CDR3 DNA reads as TGTGCCAGCAGCCACAGGGGTTTAGATACGCAGTATTTT. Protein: CASSHRGLDTQYF.

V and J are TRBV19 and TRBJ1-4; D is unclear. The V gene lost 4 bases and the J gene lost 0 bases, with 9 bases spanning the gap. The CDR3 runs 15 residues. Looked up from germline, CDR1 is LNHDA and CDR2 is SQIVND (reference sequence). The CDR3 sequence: CASSSGFATNEKLFF. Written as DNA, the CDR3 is TGTGCCAGTAGTAGTGGCTTCGCAACTAATGAAAAACTGTTTTTT.